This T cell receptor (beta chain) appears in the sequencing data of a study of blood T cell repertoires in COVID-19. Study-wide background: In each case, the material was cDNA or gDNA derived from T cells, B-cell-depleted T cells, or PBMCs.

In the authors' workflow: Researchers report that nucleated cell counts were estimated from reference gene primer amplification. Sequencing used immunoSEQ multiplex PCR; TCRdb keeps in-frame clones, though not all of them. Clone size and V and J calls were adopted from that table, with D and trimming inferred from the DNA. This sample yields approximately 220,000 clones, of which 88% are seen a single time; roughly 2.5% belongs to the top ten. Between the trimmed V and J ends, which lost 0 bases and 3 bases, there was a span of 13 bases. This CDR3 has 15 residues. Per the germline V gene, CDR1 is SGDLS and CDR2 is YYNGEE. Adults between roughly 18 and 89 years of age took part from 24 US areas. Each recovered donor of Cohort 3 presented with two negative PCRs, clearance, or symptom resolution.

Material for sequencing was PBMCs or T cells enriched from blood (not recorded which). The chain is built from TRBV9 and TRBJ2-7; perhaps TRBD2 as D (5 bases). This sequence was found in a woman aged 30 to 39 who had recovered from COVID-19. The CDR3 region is CASSVAAGILYEQYF. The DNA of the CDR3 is TGTGCCAGCAGCGTAGCAGCCGGGATCCTCTACGAGCAGTACTTC.